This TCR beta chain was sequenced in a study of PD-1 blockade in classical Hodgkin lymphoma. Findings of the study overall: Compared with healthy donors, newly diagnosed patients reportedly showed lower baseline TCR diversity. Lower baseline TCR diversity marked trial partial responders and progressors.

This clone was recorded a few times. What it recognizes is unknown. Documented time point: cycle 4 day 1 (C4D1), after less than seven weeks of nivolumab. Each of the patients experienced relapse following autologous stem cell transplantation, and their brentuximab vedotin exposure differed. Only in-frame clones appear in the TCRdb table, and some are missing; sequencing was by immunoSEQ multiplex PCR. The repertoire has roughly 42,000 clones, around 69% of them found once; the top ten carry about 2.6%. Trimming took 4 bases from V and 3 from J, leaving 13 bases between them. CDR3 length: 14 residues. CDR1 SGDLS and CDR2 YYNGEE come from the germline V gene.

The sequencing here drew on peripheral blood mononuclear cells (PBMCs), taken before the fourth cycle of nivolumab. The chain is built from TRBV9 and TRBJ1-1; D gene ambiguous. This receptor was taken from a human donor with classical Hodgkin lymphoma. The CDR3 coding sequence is TGTGCCAGCAGCCCCGACAAGGGTTACACTGAAGCTTTCTTT. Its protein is CASSPDKGYTEAFF.